This T cell receptor (beta chain) came from a study of beta chain features in type 1 diabetes. The CDR3 covers 11 residues. CDR1 is GTSNPN and CDR2 is SVGIG in the germline V gene (reference sequence). Trimming left V 7 bases short and J 7 bases short, with 11 bases between. The study reverse transcribed the entire isolated RNA, so it sequenced expressed TCRB transcripts. This table comes from immunoSEQ multiplex PCR, and its TCRdb copy is limited to in-frame clones, with some not included. The data hold 120,000 or so clones, with 15% to 20% observed a single time. Findings and caveats of the study: Within each of all four CD4+ subsets, Type 1 diabetes patients had TCRB CDR3s that were moderately but significantly shorter.

A remark on this clone: Its specificity is unknown.

The sequenced sample was central memory CD4+ T cells from blood. The clonotype comes from a man in his late teens or twenties with type 1 diabetes. This chain links TRBV30 with TRBJ2-1, with a weak D call TRBD1 (5 bases). The CDR3 coding sequence is TGTGCCTACTTGGGGCAAAATGAGCAGTTCTTC. It is translated as CAYLGQNEQFF.